The rows below give T cell receptor beta chains drawn from one sample of a study of CD8 T cell repertoires and HIV-1 epitope variants. These receptors lack a known antigen. Only in-frame clones appear in the TCRdb table, and some are missing; sequencing was by immunoSEQ multiplex PCR. The table includes several thousand clones, 55% to 65% detected once. Sequencing was carried out using cultured CD8+ T cells derived from PBMCs. All receptors derive from a male donor with HIV. CDR3s include the opening cysteine and the closing phenylalanine or tryptophan. The D gene is left open where the match is weak. Clone size is stated in some rows and not others, as once, few, many or a class when expanded.

v_gene: TRBV11-2; abundance: -; d_gene: -; j_gene: TRBJ2-6; CDR3aa: CASSFEAGANVLTF; CDR3nt: TGTGCCAGCAGCTTCGAGGCTGGGGCCAACGTCCTGACTTTC
v_gene: TRBV5-4; abundance: -; d_gene: -; j_gene: TRBJ2-7; CDR3aa: CASSLASYEQYF; CDR3nt: TGTGCCAGCAGTCTGGCCTCCTACGAGCAGTACTTC
v_gene: TRBV28; abundance: -; d_gene: -; j_gene: TRBJ1-1; CDR3aa: CATRGGKAFF; CDR3nt: TGTGCCACCCGTGGGGGTAAAGCTTTCTTT
v_gene: TRBV5-6; abundance: once; d_gene: -; j_gene: TRBJ1-2; CDR3aa: CASSGMPLGGYTF; CDR3nt: TGTGCCAGCAGCGGGATGCCCTTGGGAGGCTACACCTTC
v_gene: TRBV7-7; abundance: -; d_gene: -; j_gene: TRBJ2-7; CDR3aa: CASSPDSSYEQYF; CDR3nt: TGTGCCAGCAGCCCGGACAGTTCCTACGAGCAGTACTTC
v_gene: TRBV7-9; abundance: few; d_gene: -; j_gene: TRBJ1-2; CDR3aa: CASSLAGQNYGYTF; CDR3nt: TGTGCCAGCAGCTTAGCCGGACAGAACTATGGCTACACCTTC
v_gene: TRBV19; abundance: -; d_gene: TRBD1; j_gene: TRBJ1-5; CDR3aa: CASSPGQAAQPQHF; CDR3nt: TGTGCCAGTAGTCCCGGACAGGCGGCTCAGCCCCAGCATTTT
v_gene: TRBV9; abundance: few; d_gene: -; j_gene: TRBJ1-1; CDR3aa: CASSASLTAPEAFF; CDR3nt: TGTGCCAGCAGCGCCTCCTTGACGGCTCCTGAAGCTTTCTTT
v_gene: TRBV5-1; abundance: -; d_gene: -; j_gene: TRBJ2-2; CDR3aa: CASSNRTNTGELFF; CDR3nt: TGCGCCAGCAGTAACAGGACGAACACCGGGGAGCTGTTTTTT
v_gene: TRBV6-6; abundance: -; d_gene: -; j_gene: TRBJ2-7; CDR3aa: CASSRTASSYEQYF; CDR3nt: TGTGCCAGCAGTCGGACTGCTAGCTCCTACGAGCAGTACTTC
v_gene: TRBV7-8; abundance: -; d_gene: -; j_gene: TRBJ2-1; CDR3aa: CASSSNNEQFF; CDR3nt: TGTGCCAGCAGTTCCAACAATGAGCAGTTCTTC
v_gene: TRBV11-2; abundance: -; d_gene: -; j_gene: TRBJ2-1; CDR3aa: CASSLEVATGSLGNEQFF; CDR3nt: TGTGCCAGCAGCTTAGAGGTAGCGACAGGATCCTTGGGGAATGAGCAGTTCTTC
v_gene: TRBV27; abundance: -; d_gene: -; j_gene: TRBJ1-4; CDR3aa: CASAFRGLGRANEKLFF; CDR3nt: TGTGCCAGCGCCTTTAGAGGGTTGGGACGGGCTAATGAAAAACTGTTTTTT
v_gene: TRBV11-1; abundance: -; d_gene: -; j_gene: TRBJ2-1; CDR3aa: CASSLADGNNEQFF; CDR3nt: TGTGCCAGCAGCTTAGCGGACGGGAACAATGAGCAGTTCTTC
v_gene: TRBV19; abundance: -; d_gene: -; j_gene: TRBJ1-1; CDR3aa: CASSRIGGGTEAFF; CDR3nt: TGTGCCAGTAGCAGAATAGGGGGGGGCACTGAAGCTTTCTTT
v_gene: TRBV5-6; abundance: -; d_gene: TRBD2; j_gene: TRBJ2-5; CDR3aa: CASTPYGLGVQETQYF; CDR3nt: TGTGCCAGCACCCCTTACGGACTAGGGGTCCAAGAGACCCAGTACTTC
v_gene: TRBV4-2; abundance: -; d_gene: TRBD1; j_gene: TRBJ1-2; CDR3aa: CASSQDLGTGGSAGYGYTF; CDR3nt: TGTGCCAGCAGCCAAGATCTAGGGACAGGGGGCTCGGCTGGCTATGGCTACACCTTC
v_gene: TRBV4-1; abundance: once; d_gene: TRBD2; j_gene: TRBJ2-1; CDR3aa: CASSPLAGGFNEQFF; CDR3nt: TGCGCCAGCAGCCCTCTAGCGGGGGGCTTCAATGAGCAGTTCTTC
v_gene: TRBV25-1; abundance: -; d_gene: -; j_gene: TRBJ2-7; CDR3aa: CASSERGFYEQYF; CDR3nt: TGTGCCAGCAGTGAACGCGGCTTCTACGAGCAGTACTTC
v_gene: TRBV7-7; abundance: few; d_gene: -; j_gene: TRBJ2-5; CDR3aa: CASSLAPERETQYF; CDR3nt: TGTGCCAGCAGCTTAGCTCCCGAGAGGGAGACCCAGTACTTC
v_gene: TRBV4-2; abundance: -; d_gene: -; j_gene: TRBJ2-2; CDR3aa: CASSLTTRGAGTGELFF; CDR3nt: TGTGCCAGCAGCCTTACTACCAGGGGGGCGGGGACCGGGGAGCTGTTTTTT
v_gene: TRBV5-1; abundance: -; d_gene: -; j_gene: TRBJ1-5; CDR3aa: CASSLAGHQPQHF; CDR3nt: TGCGCCAGCAGCTTGGCGGGTCATCAGCCCCAGCATTTT
v_gene: TRBV7-9; abundance: -; d_gene: -; j_gene: TRBJ2-7; CDR3aa: CASSPPDARYYEQYF; CDR3nt: TGTGCCAGCAGCCCCCCGGACGCCAGGTACTACGAGCAGTACTTC
v_gene: TRBV15; abundance: few; d_gene: -; j_gene: TRBJ1-2; CDR3aa: CATSSRILDGYTF; CDR3nt: TGTGCCACCAGCAGTCGGATCCTGGATGGCTACACCTTC
v_gene: TRBV5-6; abundance: -; d_gene: -; j_gene: TRBJ2-7; CDR3aa: CASSLATDSYEQYF; CDR3nt: TGTGCCAGCAGCTTGGCAACGGATTCCTACGAGCAGTACTTC
v_gene: TRBV28; abundance: few; d_gene: -; j_gene: TRBJ1-5; CDR3aa: CASSPIGSNQPQHF; CDR3nt: TGTGCCAGCAGCCCGATAGGGAGCAATCAGCCCCAGCATTTT
v_gene: TRBV23-1; abundance: -; d_gene: -; j_gene: TRBJ1-5; CDR3aa: CASSQRSNQPQHF; CDR3nt: TGCGCCAGCAGTCAACGGAGCAATCAGCCCCAGCATTTT
v_gene: TRBV9; abundance: -; d_gene: TRBD2; j_gene: TRBJ2-5; CDR3aa: CASSVAPSGGLGKETQYF; CDR3nt: TGTGCCAGCAGCGTAGCCCCTAGCGGGGGGCTGGGGAAAGAGACCCAGTACTTC
v_gene: TRBV7-9; abundance: -; d_gene: TRBD2; j_gene: TRBJ2-1; CDR3aa: CASSPVAGGPGEQFF; CDR3nt: TGTGCCAGCAGCCCGGTAGCGGGGGGGCCCGGTGAGCAGTTCTTC
v_gene: TRBV5-1; abundance: few; d_gene: -; j_gene: TRBJ1-1; CDR3aa: CASSFGWENTEAFF; CDR3nt: TGCGCCAGCAGCTTTGGGTGGGAGAACACTGAAGCTTTCTTT
v_gene: TRBV18; abundance: few; d_gene: -; j_gene: TRBJ1-1; CDR3aa: CASSPRGLTENTEAFF; CDR3nt: TGTGCCAGCTCACCACGCGGTCTAACGGAGAACACTGAAGCTTTCTTT
v_gene: TRBV7-6; abundance: -; d_gene: -; j_gene: TRBJ2-7; CDR3aa: CASSLTGGLYEQYF; CDR3nt: TGTGCCAGCAGCTTGACAGGAGGATTATACGAGCAGTACTTC
v_gene: TRBV28; abundance: -; d_gene: -; j_gene: TRBJ1-5; CDR3aa: CASSPSSSNQPQHF; CDR3nt: TGTGCCAGCAGTCCCTCGAGTAGCAATCAGCCCCAGCATTTT
v_gene: TRBV7-8; abundance: -; d_gene: TRBD1; j_gene: TRBJ2-2; CDR3aa: CASSLIPGQGDTGELFF; CDR3nt: TGTGCCAGCAGCTTGATACCGGGACAGGGTGACACCGGGGAGCTGTTTTTT
v_gene: TRBV9; abundance: -; d_gene: -; j_gene: TRBJ2-7; CDR3aa: CASSEGPRGDEQYF; CDR3nt: TGTGCCAGCAGCGAGGGGCCTCGCGGGGATGAGCAGTACTTC
v_gene: TRBV6-6; abundance: -; d_gene: -; j_gene: TRBJ1-1; CDR3aa: CASSPRQAGEAFF; CDR3nt: TGTGCCAGCAGTCCAAGACAGGCTGGTGAAGCTTTCTTT
v_gene: TRBV28; abundance: once; d_gene: -; j_gene: TRBJ2-7; CDR3aa: CASSLIASSYEQYF; CDR3nt: TGTGCCAGCAGTTTAATAGCGAGCTCCTACGAGCAGTACTTC
v_gene: TRBV9; abundance: -; d_gene: TRBD1; j_gene: TRBJ1-5; CDR3aa: CASSPPRTGRNQPQHF; CDR3nt: TGTGCCAGCAGCCCCCCCCGGACAGGGAGGAATCAGCCCCAGCATTTT
v_gene: TRBV2; abundance: -; d_gene: -; j_gene: TRBJ2-7; CDR3aa: CASSVDSGSYEQYF; CDR3nt: TGTGCCAGCAGTGTGGACAGTGGCTCCTACGAGCAGTACTTC
v_gene: TRBV29-1; abundance: -; d_gene: -; j_gene: TRBJ2-1; CDR3aa: CSVEGEADRANEQFF; CDR3nt: TGCAGCGTTGAAGGGGAGGCCGACAGAGCCAATGAGCAGTTCTTC